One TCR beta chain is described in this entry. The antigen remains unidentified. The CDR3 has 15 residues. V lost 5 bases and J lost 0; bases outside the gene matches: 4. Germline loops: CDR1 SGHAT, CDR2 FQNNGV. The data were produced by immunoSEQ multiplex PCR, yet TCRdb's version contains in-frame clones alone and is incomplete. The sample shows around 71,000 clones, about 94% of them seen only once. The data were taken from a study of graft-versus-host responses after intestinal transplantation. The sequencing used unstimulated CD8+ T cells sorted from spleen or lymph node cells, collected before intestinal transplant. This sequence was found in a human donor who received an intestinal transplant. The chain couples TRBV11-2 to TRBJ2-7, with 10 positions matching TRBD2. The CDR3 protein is CASSHVAGGSYEQYF. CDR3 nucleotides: TGTGCCAGCAGCCATGTAGCGGGAGGCTCCTACGAGCAGTACTTC. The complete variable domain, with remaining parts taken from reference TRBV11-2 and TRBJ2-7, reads EAGVAQSPRYKIIEKRQSVAFWCNPISGHATLYWYQQILGQGPKLLIQFQNNGVVDDSQLPKDRFSAERLKGVDSTLKIQPAKLEDSAVYLCASSHVAGGSYEQYFGPGTRLTVT.